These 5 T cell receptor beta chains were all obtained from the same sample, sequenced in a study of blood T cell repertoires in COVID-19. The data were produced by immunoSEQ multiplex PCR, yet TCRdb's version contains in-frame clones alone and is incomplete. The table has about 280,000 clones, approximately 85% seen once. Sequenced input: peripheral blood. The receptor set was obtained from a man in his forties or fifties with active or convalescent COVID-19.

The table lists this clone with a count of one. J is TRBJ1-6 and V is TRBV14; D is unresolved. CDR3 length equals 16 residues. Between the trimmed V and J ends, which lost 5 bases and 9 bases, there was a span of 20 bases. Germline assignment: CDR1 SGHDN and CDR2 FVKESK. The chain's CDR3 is CASSGHRTLGSSPLHF. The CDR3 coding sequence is TGTGCCAGCAGCGGCCACCGGACCCTCGGGAGTTCACCCCTCCACTTT.

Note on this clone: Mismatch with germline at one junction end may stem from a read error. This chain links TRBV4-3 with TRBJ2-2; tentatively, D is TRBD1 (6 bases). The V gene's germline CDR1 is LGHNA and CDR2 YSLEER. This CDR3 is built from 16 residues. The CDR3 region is CASRQGFQGIAGELFF. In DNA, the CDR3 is TGCGCCAGCAGGCAAGGCTTTCAGGGGATTGCCGGGGAGCTGTTTTTT.

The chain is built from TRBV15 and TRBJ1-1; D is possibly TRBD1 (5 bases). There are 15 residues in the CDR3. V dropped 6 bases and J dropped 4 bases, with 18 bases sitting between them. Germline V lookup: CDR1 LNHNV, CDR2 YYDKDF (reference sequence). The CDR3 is CATSPVWVGGTEAFF. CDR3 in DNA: TGTGCCACCAGTCCAGTTTGGGTGGGGGGCACTGAAGCTTTCTTT.

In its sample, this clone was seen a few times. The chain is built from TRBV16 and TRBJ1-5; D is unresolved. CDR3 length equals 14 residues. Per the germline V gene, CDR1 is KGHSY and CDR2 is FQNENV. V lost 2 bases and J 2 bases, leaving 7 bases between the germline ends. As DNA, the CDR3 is TGTGCCAGCAGCCAAAAGCCGGGCAATCAGCCCCAGCATTTT. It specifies CASSQKPGNQPQHF. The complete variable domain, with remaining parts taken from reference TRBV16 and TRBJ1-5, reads GEEVAQTPKHLVRGEGQKAKLYCAPIKGHSYVFWYQQVLKNEFKFLISFQNENVFDETGMPKERFSAKCLPNSPCSLEIQATKLEDSAVYFCASSQKPGNQPQHFGDGTRLSIL.

In DNA, the CDR3 is TGTGCCAGTAGTAGGGACAATTATCAGCCCCAGCATTTT. Translating gives CASSRDNYQPQHF. V usage is TRBV19 and J usage is TRBJ1-5, with TRBD1 as a possible D gene (6 bases). V was cut by 4 bases and J by 5 bases, with 9 bases left in between. CDR1 is LNHDA, CDR2 SQIVND, per germline (reference sequence). The CDR3 has 13 residues.